This TCR beta chain stems from a study of cytomegalovirus exposure and HLA in healthy donors (dated by TCRdb to about 2017). About the full investigation: An earlier analysis of fewer than 750 of the donors reported over 250 Gb of sequence data and roughly 120 million unique TCR beta sequences obtained from some 170 million T cells. To predict cytomegalovirus infection status, the study combined high-throughput TCR immunosequencing, statistical association of individual TCRs with disease status, and machine learning. In the later analysis, no new phenotypic data were used to find candidate immune exposures; instead, reliance was placed on TCR beta sequences and their occurrence across donors. Using immunosequencing, the study profiled T cell repertoires from 500 to 800 subjects and related those repertoires to cytomegalovirus serostatus. Both class I and class II loci were covered by HLA typing, at four-digit resolution. Donor age, sex, ethnicity and CMV serostatus were compiled alongside the repertoire data. Four or five DR-DQ haplotypes were handled as single units for association and clustering, since linkage in the cohort was strong. In addition to the first cohort of several hundred subjects, a separate validation cohort of 120 different subjects was used. An earlier analysis of some 500 of the donors applied high-throughput TCR beta sequencing to assess whether each TCR beta V gene segment acted as functional or pseudogenic. Across under 500 genotyped donors of the cohort, an average of 235,054 unique TCR beta nucleotide sequences per donor were sequenced, and roughly 17% of those sequences were non-productive. Every repertoire in the discovery cohort had been generated on one and the same sequencing platform. Genome-wide SNP genotypes for about 60% of the 666 donors were used in a later genetic analysis, which treated that subset as a discovery cohort. Roughly 320 gigabases of sequencing data and approximately 92 million unique TCR sequences made up an early release that covered fewer than 650 HLA-typed donors. Typing coverage differed by locus: A, B, C, DRB1 and DQB1 were typed in about 620-630 donors, DQA1 in roughly 510, DPA1 in some 600, and DPB1 in 400 to 490. The study aimed to test whether signatures of past pathogen exposure could be identified by cataloging public T cell receptors. The genetic ancestry cluster associated with self-reported Caucasian donors included about four fifths of the roughly 390 genotyped donors. A later analysis re-analyzed previously published TCR beta repertoires from several hundred donors and added high-resolution HLA genotyping to study TCR occurrence patterns.

What the authors observed across the whole study: In a later analysis, HLA-associated TCR beta chains were found to be more clonally expanded and to have lower generation probabilities than equally common non-associated chains. HLA typing was unavailable for some donors at each locus, so association tests used only the typed subset. A group of highly shared sequence variants was considered likely to be a technical artifact of the sequencing pipeline. Three of the identified cytomegalovirus-associated TCR beta chains were confirmed in vitro to be specific for cytomegalovirus antigens. Assigning TCR associations to individual alleles was difficult when HLA alleles, especially DR and DQ, strongly co-occurred. In a later analysis, TCR association rates were found to vary across HLA loci, with the most associated TCRs seen for DRB1 alleles and the fewest for HLA-C alleles. According to the authors, the approach could potentially be generalized to other disease states and immunological phenotypes. Some IMGT-functional V segments, including TRBV6-2 and TRBV6-3, could not be told apart with the 87-base-pair reads, so those segments were excluded. A further reported finding was that TCR beta sequences accurately predicted the HLA-A and HLA-B alleles for most subjects in the first cohort. Because counts were too low, around 17 rarely observed V segments, including chromosome 9 orphons, were left out of the earlier analysis of 587 of the donors. The presence/absence analyses assumed that sequencing depth was roughly uniform across donors, and that assumption may not be true. The classifier was reported to diagnose cytomegalovirus status with high specificity and sensitivity in both the original cohort and the validation cohort. In a later analysis, 15,000 to 20,000 TCR beta sequences were associated with specific HLA alleles at a false discovery rate of 0.05. In a later genetic analysis, a missense DCLRE1C variant was associated with V-gene and J-gene trimming of TCR beta chains, and the association was replicated in an independent cohort. Most CMV-associated TCR beta chains appeared to be HLA-restricted in a later analysis, and the HLA associations seemed to be driven largely by CMV exposure. This cohort had only TCR beta chains sequenced, and the lack of alpha or paired-chain data limited which features could be detected. Several of the top co-occurrence clusters appeared to be linked to parvovirus B19, influenza, CMV and Epstein-Barr virus, according to a later analysis. A later genetic analysis reported fewer N-insertions in productive TCRs among donors in an Asian-associated ancestry cluster than the roughly 700-donor mean. Immune exposure information for the cohort was limited to CMV serostatus. Across donors, most TCR sequences were observed very rarely, whereas some public TCRs were present in many individuals. Correlated functional status among segregating V segments might reflect linkage disequilibrium, but an unknown experimental factor could not be ruled out. A total of about 150 TCR beta chains were listed by the study as associated with cytomegalovirus. An earlier analysis of some 560 of the donors showed that most TCR beta V segments appeared in productive rearrangements either about 87% or about 30% of the time, which broadly matched IMGT annotations.

Library method: the immunoSEQ multiplex PCR assay. The multiplex PCR relied on a mix of 60 forward primers for TCR Vbeta segments and 13 reverse primers for TCR Jbeta segments. The CDR3 region of rearranged TCR beta genes was amplified from genomic DNA by a multiplex PCR assay. The amplified TCR beta libraries were sequenced on the Illumina HiSeq System as 87-base-pair reads. In the paper's pipeline: A later analysis counted around 72 million unique TCR beta chains across the 550 to 800 repertoires, and 10 million to 11 million of these chains were shared by at least two donors. Raw reads were error-corrected and collapsed into unique sequences with a nearest-neighbor algorithm that merged closely related sequences to remove PCR and sequencing errors. To assign V, D and J gene segments, CDR3 sequences were aligned to IMGT reference sequences. For a sequence to be retained, a match of at least six nucleotides to both a V gene segment and a J gene segment was required. A rearrangement counted as productive if the CDR3 had no stop codons and remained in frame with V and J, and every other rearrangement counted as non-productive. Following IMGT convention, CDR3 was defined as the stretch from the second conserved V-encoded cysteine up to the conserved J-encoded phenylalanine. The earlier analysis of 450 to 750 of the donors excluded any sequence lacking an unambiguous match to a single V gene segment. In an earlier analysis of approximately 590 of the donors, V segments were called functional above 56.7% productive rearrangements and were called segregating when the between-donor standard deviation exceeded 5%. To diagnose cytomegalovirus status from the catalog of TCR beta chain sequences, a statistical classification framework was built. In a later analysis, TCR nucleotide sequences were compared against IMGT/GENE-DB human TR gene sequences so that V and J genes could be assigned. In a later analysis, CDR3 sequences and most-parsimonious VDJ recombination scenarios were assigned using the TCRdist pipeline. In a later analysis, each TCR beta chain was defined by its CDR3 amino acid sequence together with its V-gene family, and reads lacking a unique V-gene family were excluded. To address suspected cross-contamination and a sequencing artifact, a later analysis removed approximately 590 highly shared, low-generation-probability nucleotide sequences. In a later analysis, a clonal expansion index was calculated for each public chain from normalized within-repertoire ranks of inferred template counts. Generation probabilities in a later analysis came from a VDJ recombination model fitted to out-of-frame rearrangements, and those results were checked against IGoR. In a later analysis, hypergeometric tests were used to score TCR-TCR, TCR-HLA and TCR-CMV co-occurrence, with a repertoire-size bias correction applied to TCR pairs. To estimate false discovery rates, a later analysis permuted the HLA or CMV assignments 20 times. In a later analysis, co-occurring TCRs were grouped using DBSCAN, and TCRdist sequence similarity was added for clustering within HLA-allele-positive subsets. Co-occurrence clustering excluded repertoires with fewer than 30,000 or more than 120,000 public chains, plus five with anomalous nucleotide sharing. Sourced from immuneACCESS, this table was stored by TCRdb with only in-frame sequences that have V and J called. A share of the clones is absent; for the studies checked, an unresolved V gene accounts for under half, and the remainder has no known explanation. V and J calls and clone size come straight from that table; D and trimming were deduced from the DNA. This sample lists some 81,000 clones; 65% to 75% were detected once. The ten largest clones take up 15% to 20% of the sample.

CDR1 MNHNS and CDR2 SASEGT are derived from the germline V gene. The CDR3 holds 13 amino acids from the cysteine to the phenylalanine. Only the CDR3 portion is preserved as DNA: 39 bases, with reading frame beginning at the first base. The junction shows trimming of 4 bases on V and 3 bases on J, plus 10 bases between the germline ends. The cohort consisted of approximately 670 healthy bone marrow donors. All cohort members were sampled while nominally healthy, although unrecorded immune exposures were likely present. The donor tested CMV seropositive, placing the donor among the 289 seropositive members of the cohort. Each donor provided a peripheral blood sample, and peripheral blood mononuclear cells were used for TCR beta sequencing. Genomic DNA was extracted from the blood cell samples with the Qiagen DNeasy Blood Extraction Kit. As regards this clone: Its antigen has not been determined. Within one base of it there is no much larger clone, and no base qualities were kept.

The V and J segments used are TRBV6-1 and TRBJ2-7; no D gene can be assigned with confidence. This sequence was found in a woman aged 35 to 49 in good health and CMV-seropositive. Sequencing input: PBMCs. The bases are TGTGCCAGCAGTGTAGAAATGATCTACGAGCAGTACTTC. Its amino acids are CASSVEMIYEQYF.